The rows below give T cell receptor beta chains drawn from one sample of a study of shared clonotypes between healthy human individuals. This table comes from immunoSEQ multiplex PCR, and its TCRdb copy is limited to in-frame clones, with some not included. The sample shows about 2 million clones, 95% of them seen only once. Sequenced sample: naive CD4+ T cells sorted from blood. All receptors come from a man younger than 30 in good health. The CDR3 runs from the conserved cysteine through the conserved F or W. The order of the fields is CDR3 DNA, CDR3 protein, clone size, D gene, V gene, J gene. D genes are given only for firm matches. Size tells how often a clone was seen (once, few, many) or the class of an expanded clone, and some rows leave it out.

TGTGCCAGTAGTACAGCGTACCAAGAGACCCAGTACTTC	CASSTAYQETQYF	NA	NA	TRBV19	TRBJ2-5
TGTGCCAGTAGTAAGGAGGGCCTCGTTGAAAAACTGTTTTTT	CASSKEGLVEKLFF	NA	NA	TRBV19	TRBJ1-4
TGTGCCAGTATCCGACCAGCGAACACTGAAGCTTTCTTT	CASIRPANTEAFF	NA	NA	TRBV19	TRBJ1-1
TGTGCCAGCATGGGAAGTAGCTCCTACAATGAGCAGTTCTTC	CASMGSSSYNEQFF	NA	NA	TRBV2	TRBJ2-1
TGCGCCAGCAGCTTGACAGGGGAAGGGTATGGCTACACCTTC	CASSLTGEGYGYTF	NA	TRBD1	TRBV5-1	TRBJ1-2
TGTGCCAGCAGCCGAGGGACAGGGGGCCTCAATCAGCCCCAGCATTTT	CASSRGTGGLNQPQHF	NA	TRBD1	TRBV7-9	TRBJ1-5
TGTGCCAGCAGTTACGGCGTCAGCGGAAACACCATATATTTT	CASSYGVSGNTIYF	NA	NA	TRBV6-5	TRBJ1-3
TGCGCCAGCATCCTACAGGGTTCCGATGGCAATCAGCCCCAGCATTTT	CASILQGSDGNQPQHF	NA	NA	TRBV10-2	TRBJ1-5
TGTGCCAGCAGCTGGGACAGGTTGTCTAACTATGGCTACACCTTC	CASSWDRLSNYGYTF	NA	TRBD1	TRBV6-5	TRBJ1-2
TGTGCCAGCAGTTCGGCGAAGAGAACAGGGGGGTACAATGAGCAGTTCTTC	CASSSAKRTGGYNEQFF	NA	TRBD1	TRBV28	TRBJ2-1
TGTGCCAGCAGCCCAAGACCTGGGACAGGGGTGGATACGCAGTATTTT	CASSPRPGTGVDTQYF	once	TRBD1	TRBV5-4	TRBJ2-3
TGTGCCAGCAGAACCGGGACGGAGAACTATGGCTACACCTTC	CASRTGTENYGYTF	NA	NA	TRBV6-1	TRBJ1-2
TGTGCCATCAGTGAGTCCCCCACAGATACGCAGTATTTT	CAISESPTDTQYF	NA	NA	TRBV10-3	TRBJ2-3
TGTGCCTGGAGTGTTGGGGACAGGGGACTTTATACGCAGTATTTT	CAWSVGDRGLYTQYF	NA	TRBD1	TRBV30	TRBJ2-3
TGTGCCAGCTCACCCTTCGGGGGTAGCGAAAAACTGTTTTTT	CASSPFGGSEKLFF	once	NA	TRBV18	TRBJ1-4
TGTGCCAGCAGTGAAGCCCTAGGACGAAGGGCCTACGAGCAGTACTTC	CASSEALGRRAYEQYF	NA	NA	TRBV2	TRBJ2-7
TGTGCCAGCAGTTGGGCGGGGGAGACCCAGTACTTC	CASSWAGETQYF	NA	NA	TRBV6-1	TRBJ2-5
TGTGCCTGGAGTACAAACAGGGGAGAGACCCAGTACTTC	CAWSTNRGETQYF	NA	TRBD1	TRBV30	TRBJ2-5
TGTGCCAGCTCACCACCGAGGCCCCTGGCGGAGCAGTTCTTC	CASSPPRPLAEQFF	NA	NA	TRBV18	TRBJ2-1
TGTGCCAGCAGGGCGACCGGGACAGGGATACACGAGCAGTACTTC	CASRATGTGIHEQYF	NA	TRBD1	TRBV27	TRBJ2-7
TGTGCCAGCAGCGACTGGGGTAGCCAGCCCCAGCATTTT	CASSDWGSQPQHF	NA	NA	TRBV2	TRBJ1-5
TGCGCCAGCAGTTCCCCTGCCCAGAACACCGGGGAGCTGTTTTTT	CASSSPAQNTGELFF	NA	NA	TRBV10-1	TRBJ2-2
TGTGCCAGCAGCTTGGCCCGGACAGGGTCGGATACGCAGTATTTT	CASSLARTGSDTQYF	NA	TRBD1	TRBV5-8	TRBJ2-3
TGCGCCAGCAGCTTGAACAGGGTGAGCATTCAGTACTTC	CASSLNRVSIQYF	NA	NA	TRBV5-1	TRBJ2-4
TGTGCCTGGAGTCTGAACTCAGGAGGTCAGCCCCAGCATTTT	CAWSLNSGGQPQHF	NA	NA	TRBV30	TRBJ1-5
TGCGCCAGCAGTCCCACCCTAGCGGGAGTTGGCCACGAGCAGTACTTC	CASSPTLAGVGHEQYF	NA	TRBD2	TRBV10-2	TRBJ2-7
TGTGCCAGCATTCGAGGGCCCCTACCCCAAGGTGGCCAATACTTC	CASIRGPLPQGGQYF	NA	NA	TRBV28	TRBJ2-5
TGTGCCAGCAGATCCCAGGGGAACACTGAAGCTTTCTTT	CASRSQGNTEAFF	NA	NA	TRBV7-9	TRBJ1-1
TGTGCCAGCAGTGAAGCGCGGGAGCCTGGAAACACCATATATTTT	CASSEAREPGNTIYF	NA	NA	TRBV2	TRBJ1-3
TGCGCCAGCAGCTTGGAGGACAGGGCCCACGAGCAGTACTTC	CASSLEDRAHEQYF	NA	TRBD1	TRBV5-1	TRBJ2-7
TGTGCTAGCAGCTCAACTAGCGGGGGGACTGCGGAGCAGTTCTTC	CASSSTSGGTAEQFF	NA	TRBD2	TRBV7-7	TRBJ2-1